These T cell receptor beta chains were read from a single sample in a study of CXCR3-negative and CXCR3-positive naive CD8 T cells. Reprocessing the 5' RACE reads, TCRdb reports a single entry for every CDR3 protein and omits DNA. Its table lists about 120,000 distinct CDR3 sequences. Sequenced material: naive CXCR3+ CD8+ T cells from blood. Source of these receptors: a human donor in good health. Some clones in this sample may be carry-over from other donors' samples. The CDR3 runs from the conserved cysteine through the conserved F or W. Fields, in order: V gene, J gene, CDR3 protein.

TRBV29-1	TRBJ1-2	CSVEEGTNYGYTF
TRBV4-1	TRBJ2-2	CASSQDPIGAFTGELFF
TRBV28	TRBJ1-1	CASRPTKMNTEAFF
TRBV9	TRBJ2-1	CASSVGSRQGVSYNEQFF
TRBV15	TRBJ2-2	CATSRRAAGELFF
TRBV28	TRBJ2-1	CASRSRGINEQFF
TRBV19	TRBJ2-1	CASTPGQGAYNEQFF
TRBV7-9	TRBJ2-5	CASSLPGTVSETQYF
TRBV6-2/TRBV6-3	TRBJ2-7	CASNPMQDGNEQYF
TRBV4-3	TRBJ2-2	CASSPRWNTGELFF
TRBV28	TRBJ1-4	CASSSGTVATNEKLFF
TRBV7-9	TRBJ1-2	CASSAGAYGYTF
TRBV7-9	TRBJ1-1	CASSLFPEMNTEAFF
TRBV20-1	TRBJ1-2	CSALNRDRVVYGYTF
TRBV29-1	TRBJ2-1	CSVEDLVGGRGDNEQFF
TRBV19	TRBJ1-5	CASSIDVQDNQPQHF
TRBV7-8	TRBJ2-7	CASSLRRGLTDGDYEQYF
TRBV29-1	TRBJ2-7	CSVEPQNSYEQYF
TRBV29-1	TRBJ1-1	CSPGGRLAFMNTEAFF
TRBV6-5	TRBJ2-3	CASRVDGGSTDTQYF
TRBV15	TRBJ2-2	CATSSQLTGMATGELFF
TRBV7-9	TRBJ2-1	CASSLVAGNSYNEQFF
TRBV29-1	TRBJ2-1	CSVEWSGAYNEQFF
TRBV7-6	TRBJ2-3	CASSSRQGPDTQYF
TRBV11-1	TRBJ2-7	CASSFEVTNEQYF
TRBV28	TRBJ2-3	CASSPPGAGGTTDTQYF
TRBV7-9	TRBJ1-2	CASSLSLAGYTF
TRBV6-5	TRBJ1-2	CASRAGTLPNYGYTF
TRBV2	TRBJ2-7	CASSERTGATYEQYF
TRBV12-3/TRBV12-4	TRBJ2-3	CASSLRTGGSTDTQYF
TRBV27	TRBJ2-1	CASSLSGDEQFF
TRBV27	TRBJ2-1	CASSRTGSGDEQFF
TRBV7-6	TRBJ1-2	CASSLAGDGYTF
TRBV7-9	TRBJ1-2	CASSFTGADGYTF
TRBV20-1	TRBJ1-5	CSARSGKVGNQPQHF
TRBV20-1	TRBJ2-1	CSARDRLEYNEQFF
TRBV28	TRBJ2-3	CASRRRLGTDTQYF
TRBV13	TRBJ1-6	CASSFLLGFGSPLHF
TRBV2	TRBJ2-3	CASSERRDSTDTQYF
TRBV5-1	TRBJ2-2	CASSLALRLAGTGELFF
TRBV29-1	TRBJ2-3	CSVELKTDTQYF
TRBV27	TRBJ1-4	CASRPLTASNEKLFF
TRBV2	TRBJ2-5	CASSEPLGGSQETQYF
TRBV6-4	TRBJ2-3	CASSESGGAADTQYF
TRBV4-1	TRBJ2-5	CASSQDETLAGMETQYF
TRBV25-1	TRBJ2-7	CASGPSAPYEQYF
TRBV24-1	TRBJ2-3	CATSPRDRLTDTQYF
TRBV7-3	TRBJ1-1	CASSWNGGGLTEAFF
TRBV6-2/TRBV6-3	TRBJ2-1	CASSYSTMITSGGPRPSYNEQFF
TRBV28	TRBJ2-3	CASSFGGTDTQYF
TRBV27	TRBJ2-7	CASSPLDSRDYEQYF
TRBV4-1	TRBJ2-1	CASSQSLAVGAYNEQFF